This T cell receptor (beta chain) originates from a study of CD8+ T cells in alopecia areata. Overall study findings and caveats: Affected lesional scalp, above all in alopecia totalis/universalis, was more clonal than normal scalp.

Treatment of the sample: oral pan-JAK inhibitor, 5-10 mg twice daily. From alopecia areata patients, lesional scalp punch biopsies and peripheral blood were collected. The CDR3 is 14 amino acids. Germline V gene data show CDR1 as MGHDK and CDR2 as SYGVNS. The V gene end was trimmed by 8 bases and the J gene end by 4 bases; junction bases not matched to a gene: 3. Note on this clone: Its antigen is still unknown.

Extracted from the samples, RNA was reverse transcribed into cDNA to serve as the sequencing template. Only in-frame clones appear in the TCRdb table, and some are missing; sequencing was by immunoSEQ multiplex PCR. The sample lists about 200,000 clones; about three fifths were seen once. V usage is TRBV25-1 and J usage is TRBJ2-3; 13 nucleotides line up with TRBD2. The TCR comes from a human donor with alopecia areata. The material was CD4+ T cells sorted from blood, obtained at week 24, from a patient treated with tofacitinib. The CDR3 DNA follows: TGTGCCAGCTGTACTAGCGGGGGGGCAGATACGCAGTATTTT. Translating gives CASCTSGGADTQYF.